These 15 T cell receptor beta chains originate from one sample sequenced in a study of yellow fever vaccine responses in identical twins (dated by TCRdb to 2016 to 2019). Libraries were made using RT-PCR. TCRdb shows the sequencer as Illumina HiSeq 2500. TCRdb applied fastp at Q25 and MiXCR to the public reads, then kept only in-frame beta chains. For every CDR3 protein sequence, its rows merge into one entry that carries the most common genes and DNA. This sample holds over 15,000 distinct CDR3 sequences; 65% to 75% were observed only once. In total, the top ten clones hold roughly 2% of the sample. This specimen was T cells from blood (PBMCs), unsorted or a sorted subset (not recorded which), taken before or after yellow fever vaccination (not recorded which). These receptor sequences come from a woman younger than 35 who received the yellow fever vaccine. Donor details come from another sample of the same person, matched by shared clones.

V gene TRBV12-3 or TRBV12-4 combines with J gene TRBJ1-4; the D is unclear. V was shortened by 8 bases and J by 7 bases, with 14 bases between the two germline ends. This CDR3 is 13 amino acids long. The CDR3 DNA reads as TGTGCCAGCCATGGGCCAAGCGGTGAAAAACTGTTTTTT. It yields the protein CASHGPSGEKLFF.

V usage is TRBV5-4 and J usage is TRBJ1-1; D gene unclear. The CDR3 totals 14 residues. V was pared by 5 bases and J by 7 bases, with 18 bases between. From germline, CDR1 is SGHNT and CDR2 YYREEE (reference sequence). The CDR3 sequence is CASSLADLNFEAFF. The CDR3 DNA reads as TGTGCCAGCAGTCTGGCAGACCTGAATTTTGAAGCTTTCTTT.

The V and J genes are TRBV11-1 and TRBJ2-1, with 7 bases lining up with TRBD1. From germline, CDR1 is SGHAT and CDR2 FQDESV (reference sequence). The CDR3 runs 13 residues. V shed 5 bases, J shed 12 bases, and the junction held 10 bases outside the gene matches. CDR3 nucleotide sequence: TGTGCCAGCAGCGGGGGACAGTCGGGGTCGCAGTTCTTC. This encodes CASSGGQSGSQFF.

V is TRBV11-2 and J is TRBJ2-3, with D unclear. Germline V gene data show CDR1 as SGHAT and CDR2 as FQNNGV. Trimming stripped 3 bases from V and 0 bases from J, with 4 bases between. This CDR3 has 13 amino acids. The CDR3 loop reads CASSFPSTDTQYF. CDR3 DNA sequence: TGTGCCAGCAGCTTCCCTAGCACAGATACGCAGTATTTT.

The V gene is TRBV7-6, the J gene TRBJ1-4; a weak D match, TRBD1 (6 bases). This CDR3 is 14 amino acids long. Germline V gene data show CDR1 as SGHVS and CDR2 as FNYEAQ. The germline V and J ends were trimmed by 1 base and 7 bases, with 10 bases remaining between them. CDR3 sequence reads: CASSLEGGGEKLFF. CDR3 nucleotide sequence: TGTGCCAGCAGCTTAGAAGGGGGGGGTGAAAAACTGTTTTTT.

The chain links TRBV28 to TRBJ2-1; 7 nucleotides match TRBD2. Germline assignment: CDR1 MDHEN and CDR2 SYDVKM. The trim removed 5 bases at V and 4 bases at J, leaving 8 bases unmatched. This CDR3 has 15 amino acids. For the CDR3, the DNA is TGTGCCAGCAGTGGGGGGGGATCTGGGTACAATGAGCAGTTCTTC. Protein product: CASSGGGSGYNEQFF.

V gene TRBV6-1 combines with J gene TRBJ2-3; D might be TRBD2 (5 bases). Trimming removed 5 bases from V and 9 bases from J, with 12 bases in between. This CDR3 is built from 12 residues. The V gene's germline CDR1 is MNHNS and CDR2 SASEGT. CDR3 nucleotides: TGTGCCAGCAGTCAGGCCACGGGGACGCAGTATTTT. Its protein is CASSQATGTQYF.

The rearrangement uses TRBV20-1 and TRBJ2-3; 9 nucleotides line up with TRBD2. This CDR3 spans 16 amino acids. In germline, CDR1 is DFQATT, CDR2 SNEGSKA (reference sequence). The V gene end was trimmed by 0 bases and the J gene end by 4 bases; junction bases not matched to a gene: 8. The CDR3 sequence: CSARDPAGGLSDTQYF. The CDR3 DNA follows: TGCAGTGCTAGAGATCCTGCGGGAGGGCTCTCAGATACGCAGTATTTT.

The chain couples TRBV24-1 to TRBJ2-3, with 7 bases that match TRBD2. The CDR3 is 16 amino acids. The ends lost 7 bases at V and 1 base at J; junction bases unmatched: 10. Germline CDR1 KGHDR, CDR2 SFDVKD. In DNA form, the CDR3 reads TGTGCCACCAGGTCAAAACTAGCGCTGGGCACAGATACGCAGTATTTT. Protein product: CATRSKLALGTDTQYF.

This clonotype came up a few times. The V and J genes are TRBV9 and TRBJ2-2, with unresolved D. CDR1 SGDLS and CDR2 YYNGEE come from the germline V gene. The V end lost 0 bases, the J end lost 5 bases, and 5 bases lay between the germline ends. The CDR3 is made up of 13 amino acids. Written as DNA, the CDR3 is TGTGCCAGCAGCGTAGATGTTACCGGGGAGCTGTTTTTT. This translates into CASSVDVTGELFF.

In its sample, this clonotype ranks as medium-sized. The gene calls are TRBV4-2 and TRBJ1-2, with no clear D. Trimming cost V 4 bases and J 6 bases, with 12 bases left between them. The CDR3 covers 13 residues. Germline V gene data show CDR1 as LGHNA and CDR2 as YNFKEQ. CDR3 DNA sequence: TGTGCCAGCAGCCTCTGGGCAGGAGATGGCTACACCTTC. It codes for CASSLWAGDGYTF.

This clonotype was detected only once. This rearrangement joins TRBV2 to TRBJ1-5; 9 nucleotides agree with TRBD1. With V trimmed by 6 bases and J by 6 bases, 3 bases remained unmatched. The length of the CDR3 is 13 residues. Germline-derived CDR1 and CDR2 are SNHLY and FYNNEI. The CDR3, as DNA: TGTGCCAGCAGGGGACAGGGCGGTCAGCCCCAGCATTTT. Its translation: CASRGQGGQPQHF. Full variable domain (remainder filled in from reference TRBV2 and TRBJ1-5): EPEVTQTPSHQVTQMGQEVILRCVPISNHLYFYWYRQILGQKVEFLVSFYNNEISEKSEIFDDQFSVERPDGSNFTLKIRSTKLEDSAMYFCASRGQGGQPQHFGDGTRLSIL.

This rearrangement joins TRBV2 to TRBJ2-6; D uncertain. The CDR3 is 14 amino acids. Germline CDR1 SNHLY, CDR2 FYNNEI. Trimming stripped 10 bases from V and 1 base from J, with 11 bases between. CDR3 sequence (DNA): TGTGCCAACATTGCCCCATCTGGGGCCAACGTCCTGACTTTC. Protein product: CANIAPSGANVLTF.

The chain links TRBV2 to TRBJ2-3, with D unresolved. The germline V gene has CDR1 SNHLY and CDR2 FYNNEI. The CDR3 consists of 14 residues. The V and J ends lost 5 bases and 1 base respectively, with 10 bases between them. CDR3 nucleotides: TGTGCCAGCAGTCTCCGACCAGGCACAGATACGCAGTATTTT. Translating it yields CASSLRPGTDTQYF.

This chain links TRBV11-3 with TRBJ2-1, with a weak D call TRBD1 (6 bases). In germline, CDR1 is SGHNT, CDR2 YENEEA. The CDR3 loop spans 14 amino acids. V was cut by 6 bases and J by 5 bases, with 14 bases left in between. The CDR3 loop is CASSFTGTNNEQFF. The CDR3 bases are TGTGCCAGCAGTTTTACCGGGACAAACAATGAGCAGTTCTTC.